One and the same sample provided the 30 T cell receptor beta chains below, sequenced in a study of OX40 agonist ivuxolimab in advanced cancers. TCRdb's table, derived via immunoSEQ multiplex PCR, lists solely in-frame clones and lacks some. This sample has under 80,000 clones, with around 90% found just once. This specimen was CD4+ or CD8+ T cells sorted from blood, taken in a trial of the OX40 agonist ivuxolimab. The receptor set was obtained from an adult with an advanced solid tumor such as melanoma, head and neck, liver or kidney cancer.

J is TRBJ2-7 and V is TRBV6-1; D ambiguous. Germline CDR1 is MNHNS and CDR2 is SASEGT. Trimming removed 5 bases from V and 4 bases from J, with 6 bases in between. CDR3 length: 11 residues. The CDR3 sequence is CASSNSYEQYF. For the CDR3, the DNA is TGTGCCAGCAGTAACAGTTACGAGCAGTACTTC.

The rearrangement links TRBV7-9 to TRBJ2-5; D remains unclear. The CDR3 covers 14 residues. V lost 4 bases, J lost 5 bases, and 14 bases lay in between. Per germline, CDR1 SEHNR and CDR2 FQNEAQ (reference sequence). The CDR3 sequence: CASSSPPTLETQYF. The CDR3 DNA reads TGTGCCAGCAGCTCCCCCCCCACGCTGGAGACCCAGTACTTC. Drawing the rest from reference TRBV7-9 and TRBJ2-5, the complete variable domain is DTGVSQNPRHKITKRGQNVTFRCDPISEHNRLYWYRQTLGQGPEFLTYFQNEAQLEKSRLLSDRFSAERPKGSFSTLEIQRTEQGDSAMYLCASSSPPTLETQYFGPGTRLLVL.

The rearrangement uses TRBV5-1 and TRBJ2-3, with unresolved D. V gave up 0 bases and J gave up 3 bases, with 14 bases separating them. Germline-derived CDR1 and CDR2 are SGHRS and YFSETQ. The CDR3 is made up of 16 amino acids. CDR3 loop: CASSLAMSGGTDTQYF. For the CDR3, the DNA is TGCGCCAGCAGCTTGGCCATGTCAGGTGGTACAGATACGCAGTATTTT.

The chain employs TRBV7-9 and TRBJ2-3; D not resolved. V lost 3 bases to trimming and J lost 4 bases, with 8 bases between them. The CDR3 is 13 residues long. The germline gives CDR1 SEHNR, CDR2 FQNEAQ (reference sequence). The CDR3 reads CASSFERADTQYF. Written as DNA, the CDR3 is TGTGCCAGCAGCTTTGAAAGGGCAGATACGCAGTATTTT. The whole variable domain, filled in from reference TRBV7-9 and TRBJ2-3, reads DTGVSQNPRHKITKRGQNVTFRCDPISEHNRLYWYRQTLGQGPEFLTYFQNEAQLEKSRLLSDRFSAERPKGSFSTLEIQRTEQGDSAMYLCASSFERADTQYFGPGTRLTVL.

This chain connects TRBV7-2 to TRBJ2-3; no reliable D call. Germline V lookup: CDR1 SGHTA, CDR2 FQGNSA. Trimming took off 2 bases at V and 4 bases at J, with 4 bases between the two ends. CDR3 length: 12 residues. Here the CDR3 reads CASSLSADTQYF. CDR3 sequence (DNA): TGTGCCAGCAGCTTAAGTGCAGATACGCAGTATTTT.

This chain joins TRBV28 and TRBJ2-2; D is possibly TRBD2 (6 bases). This CDR3 contains 16 residues. The V end lost 3 bases, the J end lost 1 base, and 12 bases lay between the germline ends. CDR1 and CDR2 (germline): MDHEN, SYDVKM. The CDR3 region has the DNA TGTGCCAGCAGTTTCGTAGCGGTGATGAACACCGGGGAGCTGTTTTTT. Protein: CASSFVAVMNTGELFF.

This sequence joins TRBV10-3 and TRBJ1-2; tentative D call: TRBD1 (6 bases). Germline CDR1 ENHRY, CDR2 SYGVKD. V dropped 3 bases and J dropped 0 bases, with 17 bases sitting between them. This CDR3 comprises 17 residues. The CDR3 loop is CAISDGGGTRANYGYTF. CDR3 DNA: TGTGCCATCAGTGATGGGGGCGGAACAAGAGCTAACTATGGCTACACCTTC.

CDR3: CAWSDGSGNTIYF. In DNA form, the CDR3 reads TGTGCCTGGAGTGACGGTTCTGGAAACACCATATATTTT. The genes are TRBV30 and TRBJ1-3; D remains unclear. Germline V lookup: CDR1 GTSNPN, CDR2 SVGIG (reference sequence). The V end lost 1 base, the J end lost 1 base, and 5 bases lay between the germline ends. The CDR3 is made up of 13 amino acids.

The gene calls are TRBV11-3 and TRBJ1-6; D is unclear. From germline, CDR1 is SGHNT and CDR2 YENEEA. This CDR3 spans 15 amino acids. The V end was cut by 4 bases, the J end by 5 bases, with 12 bases between. CDR3 region: CASSSPTENNSPLHF. The CDR3 bases are TGTGCCAGCAGCTCCCCCACCGAGAATAATTCACCCCTCCACTTT.

The gene calls are TRBV5-1 and TRBJ2-6; D remains ambiguous. The germline V and J ends were trimmed by 1 base and 5 bases, with 13 bases remaining between them. Germline loops: CDR1 SGHRS, CDR2 YFSETQ. The CDR3 is made up of 16 amino acids. The CDR3 region has the DNA TGCGCCAGCAGCTTGACCACGACCGAGAGGGCCAACGTCCTGACTTTC. As protein: CASSLTTTERANVLTF.

This clone occurred once. This chain uses TRBV7-2 with TRBJ2-1; no clear D gene. The germline V gene encodes CDR1 SGHTA and CDR2 FQGNSA. The CDR3 totals 11 residues. V lost 2 bases to trimming and J lost 8 bases, with 4 bases between them. The CDR3 nucleotides are TGTGCCAGCAGCTTATTGCATGAGCAGTTCTTC. Its protein product is CASSLLHEQFF.

This rearrangement joins TRBV19 to TRBJ1-3; TRBD1 aligns across 7 bases. Germline CDR1 is LNHDA and CDR2 is SQIVND (reference sequence). Unmatched junction bases numbered 6, after V lost 3 bases and J lost 4 bases. The CDR3 is 15 residues long. The CDR3 is CASSIGGTAGNTIYF. DNA of the CDR3: TGTGCCAGTAGTATCGGGGGGACAGCAGGAAACACCATATATTTT.

V is TRBV7-9 and J is TRBJ1-2, with a weak D call TRBD1 (6 bases). This CDR3 is 13 amino acids long. Looked up from germline, CDR1 is SEHNR and CDR2 is FQNEAQ (reference sequence). V dropped 5 bases and J dropped 8 bases, with 15 bases sitting between them. The CDR3 nucleotides read TGTGCCAGCAGCATCACAGGGAGAGGAGGCTACACCTTC. It translates to CASSITGRGGYTF. Full variable domain (missing parts from reference TRBV7-9 and TRBJ1-2): DTGVSQNPRHKITKRGQNVTFRCDPISEHNRLYWYRQTLGQGPEFLTYFQNEAQLEKSRLLSDRFSAERPKGSFSTLEIQRTEQGDSAMYLCASSITGRGGYTFGSGTRLTVV.

This chain joins TRBV4-1 and TRBJ2-5; D possibly corresponds to TRBD2 (5 bases). V was cut by 3 bases and J by 13 bases, with 18 bases left in between. The CDR3 length is 13 residues. Germline lookup yields CDR1 MGHRA and CDR2 YSYEKL. In nucleotides, the CDR3 is TGCGCCAGCAGCCACCCGGACTCTCCCGAGAGGTACTTC. Translating it yields CASSHPDSPERYF.

This rearrangement joins TRBV27 to TRBJ2-7; D call uncertain. Germline loops: CDR1 MNHEY, CDR2 SMNVEV (reference sequence). CDR3 length: 14 residues. V gave up 0 bases and J gave up 0 bases, with 6 bases separating them. Here the CDR3 DNA reads TGTGCCAGCAGTTTATCAAGGCCCTCCTACGAGCAGTACTTC. It is translated as CASSLSRPSYEQYF.

This clone was seen a few times. This chain links TRBV5-1 with TRBJ2-3; a weak D match, TRBD2 (6 bases). V lost 0 bases to trimming and J lost 8 bases, with 13 bases between them. The CDR3 consists of 14 residues. Germline assignment: CDR1 SGHRS and CDR2 YFSETQ. In DNA form, the CDR3 reads TGCGCCAGCAGCTTGGATCCGGGACTGGGTACGCAGTATTTT. Its protein is CASSLDPGLGTQYF.

This chain joins TRBV19 and TRBJ2-7, with D unclear. Germline CDR1 reads LNHDA; CDR2 reads SQIVND (reference sequence). The CDR3 extends over 15 amino acids. The V gene lost 2 bases and the J gene lost 2 bases, with 13 bases spanning the gap. DNA of the CDR3: TGTGCCAGTAGTATATCGGCAGGCGGCCCCTACGAGCAGTACTTC. It codes for CASSISAGGPYEQYF. Drawing the rest from reference TRBV19 and TRBJ2-7, the complete variable domain is DGGITQSPKYLFRKEGQNVTLSCEQNLNHDAMYWYRQDPGQGLRLIYYSQIVNDFQKGDIAEGYSVSREKKESFPLTVTSAQKNPTAFYLCASSISAGGPYEQYFGPGTRLTVT.

The chain recombines TRBV2 with TRBJ2-1; 11 bases map to TRBD2. The CDR3 has 13 amino acids. V shed 10 bases and J 5 bases; nucleotides not matched to a gene: 4. CDR1 SNHLY and CDR2 FYNNEI come from the germline V gene. CDR3 nucleotide sequence: TGTGCCACTGGGACTAGCGGCAACAATGAGCAGTTCTTC. Translating gives CATGTSGNNEQFF.

This clone has more than one count but fewer than ten. The gene calls are TRBV11-3 and TRBJ2-3; TRBD2 agrees at 7 bases. The ends lost 1 base at V and 5 bases at J; junction bases unmatched: 3. In germline, CDR1 is SGHNT, CDR2 YENEEA. This CDR3 has 14 residues. The CDR3 sequence: CASSLVASGDTQYF. In nucleotides, the CDR3 is TGTGCCAGCAGCTTAGTAGCTAGCGGAGATACGCAGTATTTT.

The chain links TRBV6-5 to TRBJ1-4; D gene unclear. CDR3 size: 13 residues. CDR1 and CDR2 (germline): MNHEY, SVGAGI. Trimming cost V 6 bases and J 3 bases, with 8 bases left between them. The CDR3 here is CASRGSPNEKLFF. DNA of the CDR3: TGTGCCAGCAGGGGCAGCCCTAATGAAAAACTGTTTTTT.

This clone was seen just once. The rearrangement joins TRBV30 to TRBJ1-3, with D possibly TRBD1 on 5 matching bases. Looked up from germline, CDR1 is GTSNPN and CDR2 is SVGIG (reference sequence). V shed 0 bases and J shed 0 bases, with 6 bases lying between them. CDR3 length equals 14 residues. The CDR3 is CAWSVGVSGNTIYF. Written as DNA, the CDR3 is TGTGCCTGGAGTGTAGGGGTCTCTGGAAACACCATATATTTT.

The V call is TRBV11-3, the J call TRBJ2-6; maybe TRBD1 (5 bases). V lost 2 bases to trimming and J lost 1 base, with 9 bases between them. The CDR3 extends over 16 amino acids. CDR1 and CDR2 from the germline V gene are SGHNT and YENEEA. CDR3 in amino acids: CASSLLSGSGANVLTF. CDR3 coding DNA: TGTGCCAGCAGCTTATTATCAGGGTCTGGGGCCAACGTCCTGACTTTC.

The rearrangement links TRBV6-5 to TRBJ1-2; 8 bases map to TRBD1. Losses at the gene ends were 6 bases for V and 7 bases for J; bases not matched to a gene: 7. This CDR3 is built from 13 residues. CDR1 and CDR2 from the germline V gene are MNHEY and SVGAGI. The CDR3: CASSDRGWSGYTF. CDR3 bases: TGTGCCAGCAGCGACAGGGGTTGGAGTGGCTACACCTTC.

This clone was counted a single time. The CDR3 protein is CSVGSGTYGYTF. CDR3 bases: TGCAGCGTTGGATCCGGGACCTATGGCTACACCTTC. This chain connects TRBV29-1 to TRBJ1-2, with a tentative D call TRBD1 (5 bases). With 4 bases removed from V and 4 bases from J, the gap between germline ends came to 10 bases. The CDR3 runs to 12 residues. Germline V gene lookup returns CDR1 SQVTM and CDR2 ANQGSEA.

The CDR3 region is CASSSQVVSTDTQYF. The CDR3, as DNA: TGTGCCAGCAGTTCCCAGGTAGTCAGCACAGATACGCAGTATTTT. The chain is built from TRBV6-5 and TRBJ2-3, with D uncertain. CDR1 is MNHEY and CDR2 is SVGAGI in the germline V gene. This CDR3 contains 15 residues. V dropped 4 bases and J dropped 0 bases, with 11 bases sitting between them.

The CDR3: CASSWTSDGTGELFF. CDR3 in DNA: TGTGCCAGCAGCTGGACTAGCGACGGCACCGGGGAGCTGTTTTTT. This rearrangement joins TRBV7-3 to TRBJ2-2; 9 bases match TRBD2. The CDR3 length is 15 residues. Germline V gene sequence: CDR1 SGHTA, CDR2 FQGTGA. The V segment lost 4 bases and the J segment 4 bases; nucleotides outside the gene matches: 4.

V is TRBV5-1 and J is TRBJ1-2; TRBD1 agrees at 9 bases. This CDR3 has 15 amino acids. Germline assignment: CDR1 SGHRS and CDR2 YFSETQ. Trimming took 0 bases from V and 7 from J; bases not matched to a gene: 7. The CDR3 region has the DNA TGCGCCAGCAGCTTGGGAACAGGGGGCGCTTCTGGCTACACCTTC. The encoded protein is CASSLGTGGASGYTF.

This chain uses TRBV14 with TRBJ1-2, with D possibly TRBD1 on 5 matching bases. V was clipped by 0 bases and J by 4 bases, with 9 bases between them. Germline V gene sequence: CDR1 SGHDN, CDR2 FVKESK. The CDR3 spans 14 residues. The CDR3 sequence is CASSQERQGYGYTF. DNA of the CDR3: TGTGCCAGCAGCCAAGAGAGGCAGGGCTATGGCTACACCTTC.

This chain connects TRBV7-2 to TRBJ2-2, with D unclear. This CDR3 comprises 16 residues. Germline loops: CDR1 SGHTA, CDR2 FQGNSA. Trimming pared 5 bases from V and 4 bases from J, leaving 17 bases between. CDR3 amino acids: CASSLVPTVGTGELFF. The CDR3 DNA reads TGTGCCAGCAGCCTCGTCCCCACGGTCGGCACCGGGGAGCTGTTTTTT.

The CDR3 here is CSVAGTGDPYEQYF. CDR3 coding DNA: TGCAGCGTTGCCGGGACAGGGGACCCCTACGAGCAGTACTTC. This sequence joins TRBV29-1 and TRBJ2-7; 10 bases line up with TRBD1. The CDR3 consists of 14 residues. J lost 2 bases, V lost 4 bases, and 5 bases had no gene match. CDR1 is SQVTM, CDR2 ANQGSEA, per germline.